Included here is one T cell receptor (beta chain) sequence, with context. The data originate from a study of blood T cell repertoires in COVID-19. Across the whole study: Acute and convalescent COVID-19 samples came from the United States, Italy and Spain. From T cells, B-cell-depleted T cells, or PBMCs came the material, which was cDNA or gDNA.

Authors' processing steps: For nucleated cells, counts were estimated from reference gene primer amplification. The repertoire was sequenced with immunoSEQ multiplex PCR; TCRdb's copy has only in-frame clones and lacks some. V and J calls and clone size are as listed in that table; D and trimming were resolved from the DNA. In the table there are roughly 120,000 clones, 55% to 75% of which are singletons. Sequencing was performed on peripheral blood. The TCR sequence derives from a human donor with acute or convalescent COVID-19. The donor label of this sample is uncertain.

CDR3 sequence (DNA): TGTGCCACCAGCACCCCAACGGGACAGGCAATTGAAGCTTTCTTT. It encodes CATSTPTGQAIEAFF. The chain is built from TRBV15 and TRBJ1-1; 8 bases are a match to TRBD1. Germline V gives CDR1 LNHNV, CDR2 YYDKDF (reference sequence). This CDR3 has 15 residues. V shed 4 bases, J shed 7 bases, and the junction held 11 bases outside the gene matches.